This TCR beta chain was profiled in a study of cytomegalovirus exposure and HLA in healthy donors. General study findings and limits: Among immune exposure information, only CMV serostatus was available. Several top significant clusters appeared, in a later analysis, to be linked to common viral pathogens.

In this sample, this clone turned up once. Its specificity is unknown. Trimming removed 3 bases from V and 8 bases from J, with 22 bases in between. The CDR3 is 16 amino acids. Germline V gives CDR1 MNHNY, CDR2 SVGAGI (reference sequence). The PCR was carried out with 60 Vbeta primers and 13 Jbeta primers. Original processing methods: Approximately 73 million unique TCR beta chains, roughly 12 million shared, were counted in a later analysis. TCRdb's copy holds only in-frame clones and misses some; the assay was immunoSEQ multiplex PCR. The DNA gave D and trimming, while V, J and clone size come from that table. The sample shows roughly 190,000 clones, approximately 84% of them seen only once.

The genes are TRBV6-6 and TRBJ1-2; TRBD1 might be the D (5 bases). Sequenced input: PBMCs. This TCR came from a woman aged 50 to 60 in good health and CMV-seropositive. In DNA, the CDR3 is TGTGCCAGCAGTTATTCCCCCGGGTCAGGGACTGGAGGCTACACCTTC. Protein product: CASSYSPGSGTGGYTF.